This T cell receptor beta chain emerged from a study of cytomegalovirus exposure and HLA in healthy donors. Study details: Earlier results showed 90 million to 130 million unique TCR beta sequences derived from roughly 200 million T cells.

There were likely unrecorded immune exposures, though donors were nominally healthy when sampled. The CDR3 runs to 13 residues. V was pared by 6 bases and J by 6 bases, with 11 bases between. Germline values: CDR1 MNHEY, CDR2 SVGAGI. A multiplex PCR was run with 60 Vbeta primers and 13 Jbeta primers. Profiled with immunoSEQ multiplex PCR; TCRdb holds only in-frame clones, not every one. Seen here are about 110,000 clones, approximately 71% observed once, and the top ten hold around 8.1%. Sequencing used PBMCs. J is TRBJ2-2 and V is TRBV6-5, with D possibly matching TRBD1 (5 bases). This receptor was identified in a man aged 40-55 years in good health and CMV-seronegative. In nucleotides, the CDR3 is TGTGCCAGCAGCCTGCCAGGGCCCGGGGAGCTGTTTTTT. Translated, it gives CASSLPGPGELFF.